This T cell receptor (beta chain) was captured by sequencing in a study of memory CD4+ T cells and cytomegalovirus serostatus. Looking at the study overall: Of the healthy Belgian adults, 9 or 10 were CMV seropositive and 20 to 30 seronegative. Study-level findings and limits: CD4+ memory repertoires contained about two fifths of the 164 reported CMV TCRbeta sequences.

The CDR3 length is 13 residues. Germline V gene data show CDR1 as GTSNPN and CDR2 as SVGIG (reference sequence). The germline V and J ends were trimmed by 4 bases and 0 bases, with 10 bases remaining between them. The assay was immunoSEQ multiplex PCR, and TCRdb's table has in-frame clones only and misses some. The data contain about 82,000 clones, roughly 80% of them singletons. Regarding this clone: What it binds is not known.

The sort gate was single viable CD3+CD4+CD8-CD45RO+ cells for memory CD4+ T cells. CMV serostatus came from serum IgG against pp150, pp28, p38, p52. Sequenced: memory CD4+ T cells from blood. The TCR sequence derives from an adult in good health and CMV-seronegative. This chain links TRBV30 with TRBJ2-7; possibly TRBD1 for D (6 bases). The CDR3 loop is CAWNTDSSYEQYF. CDR3 DNA sequence: TGTGCCTGGAATACGGACAGCTCCTACGAGCAGTACTTC.